Listed here is a single T cell receptor (beta chain). The antigen remains unidentified. This sample is drawn from a study of cytomegalovirus exposure and HLA in healthy donors. Both 60 Vbeta primers and 13 Jbeta primers went into the PCR. The method was immunoSEQ multiplex PCR; TCRdb's version includes in-frame clones alone and lacks a portion of them. The sample lists tens of thousands of clones; approximately 73% were seen once. Whole-study results and caveats: The dataset shows that most TCR sequences were rare, while some public TCRs occurred in many donors. In a later analysis, across HLA loci, associated TCR counts were highest for DRB1, lowest for HLA-C.

This clonotype was obtained from a man aged 45-65 years in good health and CMV-seronegative. Source material: PBMCs.

The CDR3 spells CASSFRAGDRTGELFF. The DNA for the CDR3 is TGTGCCAGCAGCTTCCGGGCAGGGGACCGCACCGGGGAGCTGTTTTTT. The chain has TRBV11-2 and TRBJ2-2; a possible D gene is TRBD1 (6 bases). The CDR3 is made up of 16 amino acids. The V gene's germline CDR1 is SGHAT and CDR2 FQNNGV. The V and J ends lost 3 bases and 4 bases respectively, with 15 bases between them.